This T cell receptor (beta chain) was sequenced in a study of early T cells in non-severe SARS-CoV-2 infection. Study context: Sequenced material consisted of bulk RNA (from unsorted whole blood), and chains were unpaired.

Unmatched junction bases numbered 9, after V lost 1 base and J lost 6 bases. The CDR3 length is 16 residues. Germline values: CDR1 KGHSH, CDR2 LQKENI. Study-wide results and limits: CD4 and private specificities were missed by VDJdb matching, which favored anti-spike CD8 responses.

As to this clonotype: Its target is unknown.

The TCR library protocol attached unique molecular identifiers to the individual cDNA molecules. TCRdb recomputed calls from the 5' RACE reads with MiXCR, one row per CDR3 protein. The sample has about 84,000 distinct CDR3 sequences, roughly 12% seen once; the top ten hold about 2.6%. The chain recombines TRBV18 with TRBJ1-1, with 9 bases matching TRBD1. The specimen was whole blood. This TCR was sampled from an adult who was a healthcare worker with PCR-confirmed SARS-CoV-2 infection or an uninfected control (not recorded which). This CDR3 is CASSPQSNRGRPEAFF. The CDR3 DNA follows: TGTGCCAGCTCACCACAAAGCAACAGGGGGCGACCTGAAGCTTTCTTT.